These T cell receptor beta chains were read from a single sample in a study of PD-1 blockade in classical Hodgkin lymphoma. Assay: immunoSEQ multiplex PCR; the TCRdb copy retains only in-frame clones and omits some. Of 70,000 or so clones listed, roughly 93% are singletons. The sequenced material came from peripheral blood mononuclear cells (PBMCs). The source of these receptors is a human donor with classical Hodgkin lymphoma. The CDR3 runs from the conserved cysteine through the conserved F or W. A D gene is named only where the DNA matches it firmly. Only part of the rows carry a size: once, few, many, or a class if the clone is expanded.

CASSRTVFSGNTIYF | TGTGCCAGCAGCCGGACAGTGTTCTCTGGAAACACCATATATTTT | TRBV11-2 | - | TRBJ1-3 | -
CASSSTGSGANVLTF | TGTGCCAGCAGTTCAACAGGGTCTGGGGCCAACGTCCTGACTTTC | TRBV27 | - | TRBJ2-6 | -
CASIINGDQLIMNTEAFF | TGTGCCAGCATCATTAACGGGGATCAATTGATAATGAACACTGAAGCTTTCTTT | TRBV7-6 | - | TRBJ1-1 | once
CASSLAGGSTDTQYF | TGTGCCAGCAGCTTAGCGGGGGGGAGCACAGATACGCAGTATTTT | TRBV7-3 | TRBD2 | TRBJ2-3 | -
CASSVVGNTGELFF | TGTGCCAGCAGCGTAGTGGGTAACACCGGGGAGCTGTTTTTT | TRBV9 | - | TRBJ2-2 | -
CASISNEETQYF | TGTGCCAGTATTAGCAATGAGGAGACCCAGTACTTC | TRBV19 | - | TRBJ2-5 | -
CASTVTGTPDTQYF | TGTGCCAGTACAGTGACAGGGACCCCAGATACGCAGTATTTT | TRBV19 | TRBD1 | TRBJ2-3 | -
CASSSTGPSYNEQFF | TGTGCCAGCAGCTCGACAGGCCCTTCCTACAATGAGCAGTTCTTC | TRBV7-9 | - | TRBJ2-1 | -
CASSGQGTYEQYF | TGTGCCAGCAGTGGACAGGGGACCTACGAGCAGTACTTC | TRBV2 | TRBD1 | TRBJ2-7 | -
CASSYSFSGSYEQYF | TGTGCCAGTAGTTATTCTTTTAGCGGGAGCTACGAGCAGTACTTC | TRBV19 | TRBD2 | TRBJ2-7 | -
CASSLDSNQPQHF | TGTGCCAGCAGCTTAGATTCCAATCAGCCCCAGCATTTT | TRBV5-4 | - | TRBJ1-5 | -
CASSLGTISTDTQYF | TGTGCCAGCAGCTTAGGGACAATTAGCACAGATACGCAGTATTTT | TRBV7-2 | - | TRBJ2-3 | -
CASSELRGPGVAFF | TGTGCCAGCAGCGAACTCAGGGGGCCAGGAGTAGCTTTCTTT | TRBV2 | TRBD1 | TRBJ1-1 | once
CAIRSDRRGNTIYF | TGTGCCATCAGATCGGACAGGCGTGGAAACACCATATATTTT | TRBV10-3 | TRBD1 | TRBJ1-3 | -
CASSPLVAVTEAFF | TGTGCCAGCAGCCCCTTAGTGGCGGTCACTGAAGCTTTCTTT | TRBV5-5 | - | TRBJ1-1 | -
CASSPAGQGSYNEKLFF | TGTGCCAGCAGCCCAGCGGGACAGGGGTCCTATAATGAAAAACTGTTTTTT | TRBV7-2 | TRBD1 | TRBJ1-4 | -
CASRLEPLYEQYF | TGTGCCAGCAGATTAGAGCCACTCTACGAGCAGTACTTC | TRBV6-1 | - | TRBJ2-7 | -
CASSFTGALDTQYF | TGTGCCAGCAGCTTCACAGGGGCCCTGGATACGCAGTATTTT | TRBV5-4 | TRBD1 | TRBJ2-3 | -
CATSRDAEAGEQYF | TGTGCCACCAGCAGAGATGCAGAAGCGGGGGAACAGTACTTC | TRBV15 | TRBD2 | TRBJ2-7 | -
CASSQYGTSGSISEETQYF | TGCGCCAGCAGCCAATATGGGACTAGCGGGAGTATTTCCGAAGAGACCCAGTACTTC | TRBV4-1 | TRBD2 | TRBJ2-5 | -
CASSELGQGRQYF | TGTGCCAGCAGTGAATTGGGGCAGGGGCGGCAGTACTTC | TRBV6-1 | - | TRBJ2-7 | -
CASSSFKVGGGKNTEAFF | TGTGCCAGCAGTTCCTTTAAGGTCGGGGGAGGGAAGAACACTGAAGCTTTCTTT | TRBV27 | - | TRBJ1-1 | -
CASSLKIAGNEKLFF | TGTGCCAGCAGCTTGAAAATAGCGGGGAATGAAAAACTGTTTTTT | TRBV5-4 | - | TRBJ1-4 | -
CASSIDSGSLGETQYF | TGTGCCAGTAGTATCGATTCCGGGTCCCTGGGAGAGACCCAGTACTTC | TRBV19 | - | TRBJ2-5 | once
CASRPYGGASTDTQYF | TGTGCCAGCAGACCCTACGGCGGGGCTAGCACAGATACGCAGTATTTT | TRBV6-6 | - | TRBJ2-3 | once
CAISESAPPEQYF | TGTGCCATCAGTGAGTCCGCGCCTCCCGAGCAGTACTTC | TRBV10-3 | - | TRBJ2-7 | -
CSVGRGSGGKLFF | TGCAGCGTGGGAAGGGGGTCTGGTGGAAAACTGTTTTTT | TRBV29-1 | - | TRBJ1-4 | -
CASSLAREQFF | TGTGCCAGCAGTTTGGCTCGTGAGCAGTTCTTC | TRBV28 | - | TRBJ2-1 | -
CASSGTAWDEKLFF | TGTGCCAGCAGTGGGACAGCTTGGGATGAAAAACTGTTTTTT | TRBV2 | - | TRBJ1-4 | -
CASSSQGQEQPQHF | TGTGCCAGCAGCTCACAGGGGCAGGAGCAGCCCCAGCATTTT | TRBV5-6 | TRBD1 | TRBJ1-5 | once
CASSQGSRKRNEQFF | TGTGCCAGCAGCCAAGGGTCCAGGAAGCGGAATGAGCAGTTCTTC | TRBV6-5 | - | TRBJ2-1 | once
CAWRGTSGRPNTGELFF | TGTGCCTGGAGGGGGACTAGCGGGAGACCGAACACCGGGGAGCTGTTTTTT | TRBV30 | TRBD2 | TRBJ2-2 | few
CASSSPNQPQHF | TGTGCCAGCAGCTCGCCAAATCAGCCCCAGCATTTT | TRBV7-6 | - | TRBJ1-5 | -
CASSPDRYSGNTIYF | TGTGCCAGCAGTCCGGACAGGTACTCTGGAAACACCATATATTTT | TRBV6-5 | TRBD1 | TRBJ1-3 | -
CASSVERQGANTGELFF | TGTGCCAGCAGCGTAGAGAGACAGGGTGCAAACACCGGGGAGCTGTTTTTT | TRBV9 | TRBD1 | TRBJ2-2 | medium-sized